This T cell receptor beta chain was sequenced in a study of regulatory T cells in long-lasting Graves disease. Libraries of TCR beta came from iRepertoire HTBI primers plus Arm-PCR of CDR3 regions. TCRdb analysed the multiplex PCR reads with MiXCR anew, one entry per CDR3 protein. The top ten clones hold about 27% of a sample with under 400,000 distinct CDR3 sequences, around 15% of them seen once. V lost 2 bases and J 2 bases, leaving 7 bases between the germline ends. This CDR3 comprises 13 residues. The V gene's germline CDR1 is LGHDT and CDR2 YNNKEL (reference sequence). The time point here: newly diagnosed GD, antithyroid drugs for less than 3 months. RNA isolated from PBMCs was used to make the TCR library. Doctors identified Graves' disease using the American Thyroid Association guidelines. The same data also contributed to another study, on T cells in Graves' hyperthyroidism and ophthalmopathy. That report notes: Carried out on the TCR CDR3, a first-round RT-PCR used the HTBI primer set. Most thyroid-expanded clonotypes above 0.001 were also found in blood.

The V and J genes are TRBV3-1 and TRBJ2-7, with D unclear. This sample comprised peripheral blood mononuclear cells (PBMCs), obtained at new diagnosis, from a patient treated with antithyroid drugs. The source is a man aged 40-49 years with Graves disease. CDR3 loop: CASSQRQAYEQYF. CDR3 in DNA: TGTGCCAGCAGCCAAAGGCAGGCCTACGAGCAGTACTTC.